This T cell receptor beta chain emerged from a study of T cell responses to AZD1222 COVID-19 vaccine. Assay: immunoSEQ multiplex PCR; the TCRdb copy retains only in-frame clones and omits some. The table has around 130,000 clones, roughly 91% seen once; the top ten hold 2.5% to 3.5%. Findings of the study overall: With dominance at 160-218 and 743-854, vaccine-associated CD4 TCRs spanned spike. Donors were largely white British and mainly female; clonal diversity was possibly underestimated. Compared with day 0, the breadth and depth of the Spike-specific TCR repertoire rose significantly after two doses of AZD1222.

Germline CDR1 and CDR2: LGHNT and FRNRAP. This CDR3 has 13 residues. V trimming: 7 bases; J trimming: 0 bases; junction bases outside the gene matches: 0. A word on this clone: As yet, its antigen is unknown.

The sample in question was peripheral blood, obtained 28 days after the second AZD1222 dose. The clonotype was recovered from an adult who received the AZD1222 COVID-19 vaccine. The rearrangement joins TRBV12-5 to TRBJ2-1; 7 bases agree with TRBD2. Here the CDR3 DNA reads TGTGCTAGTGCTAGCGGCTCCTACAATGAGCAGTTCTTC. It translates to CASASGSYNEQFF. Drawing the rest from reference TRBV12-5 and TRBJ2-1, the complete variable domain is DARVTQTPRHKVTEMGQEVTMRCQPILGHNTVFWYRQTMMQGLELLAYFRNRAPLDDSGMPKDRFSAEMPDATLATLKIQPSEPRDSAVYFCASASGSYNEQFFGPGTRLTVL.